The 17 T cell receptor beta chains given below trace back to one sample, sequenced in a study of cytomegalovirus exposure and HLA in healthy donors. The PCR had 60 Vbeta and 13 Jbeta primers. Profiling relied on immunoSEQ multiplex PCR, and the TCRdb table lists in-frame clones only, not all of them. The repertoire consists of roughly 100,000 clones, with 76% occurring once and the leading ten covering about 7.5%. Sequencing used PBMCs. The origin of the receptors is a middle-aged man in good health and CMV-seropositive.

This clone was counted a few times. The chain uses TRBV9 and TRBJ1-6; possibly TRBD1 for D (6 bases). Trimming removed 6 bases from V and 7 bases from J, with 17 bases in between. The CDR3 length is 15 residues. Germline lookup yields CDR1 SGDLS and CDR2 YYNGEE. CDR3 DNA sequence: TGTGCCAGCAACCAGGGGCAGGGGATGAATTCACCCCTCCACTTT. It yields the protein CASNQGQGMNSPLHF.

This clone has just a few counts. This chain joins TRBV28 and TRBJ2-2, with 11 bases that match TRBD1. Germline trimming cut 5 bases from V and 0 bases from J; bases unmatched to any gene: 2. CDR1 is MDHEN and CDR2 is SYDVKM in the germline V gene. The CDR3 contains 16 residues. The CDR3 sequence: CASSGQGAPNTGELFF. Here the CDR3 DNA reads TGTGCCAGCAGTGGACAGGGGGCCCCGAACACCGGGGAGCTGTTTTTT.

The rearrangement links TRBV7-2 to TRBJ1-1; D gene uncertain. V dropped 3 bases and J dropped 1 base, with 12 bases sitting between them. Looked up from germline, CDR1 is SGHTA and CDR2 is FQGNSA. The CDR3 loop spans 15 amino acids. CDR3 nucleotide sequence: TGTGCCAGCAGCTTCCGGGCGGGCGGGAACACTGAAGCTTTCTTT. Amino acid sequence: CASSFRAGGNTEAFF.

J is TRBJ1-2 and V is TRBV10-1; the D gene is possibly TRBD1 (6 bases). The germline V gene has CDR1 WNHNN and CDR2 SYGVQD (reference sequence). Trimming removed 6 bases from V and 2 bases from J, with 10 bases in between. The CDR3 has 13 residues. In nucleotides, the CDR3 is TGCGCCAGCAGCGAGGACAGAAACTATGGCTACACCTTC. Its protein is CASSEDRNYGYTF.

The chain recombines TRBV4-3 with TRBJ1-5, with D unresolved. This CDR3 contains 15 residues. V was pared by 0 bases and J by 4 bases, with 10 bases between. Germline assignment: CDR1 LGHNA and CDR2 YSLEER. CDR3 protein: CASSQDSGRNQPQHF. CDR3 nucleotides: TGCGCCAGCAGCCAAGATTCTGGCAGGAATCAGCCCCAGCATTTT.

V is TRBV19 and J is TRBJ2-7; TRBD2 aligns across 10 bases. Germline lookup yields CDR1 LNHDA and CDR2 SQIVND (reference sequence). Losses at the gene ends were 7 bases for V and 3 bases for J; bases not matched to a gene: 3. This CDR3 region has 13 residues. DNA for the CDR3: TGTGCCAGTACCAGCGGGGGGGGCTACGAGCAGTACTTC. Translating it yields CASTSGGGYEQYF.

This chain's CDR3 is CASTDQGFYGYTF. Written as DNA, the CDR3 is TGCGCCAGCACGGATCAGGGATTCTATGGCTACACCTTC. The chain is built from TRBV10-2 and TRBJ1-2; weak D call: TRBD1 (5 bases). The CDR3 extends over 13 amino acids. Trimming shortened V by 7 bases and J by 4 bases, and 13 bases separated the two germline ends. Germline CDR1 reads WSHSY; CDR2 reads SAAADI.

This clone was seen more than once but under ten times. The genes are TRBV6-5 and TRBJ2-7, with 12 bases matching TRBD2. CDR1 is MNHEY, CDR2 SVGAGI, per germline. With 8 bases clipped from V and 0 bases from J, the junction kept 5 bases outside the gene matches. The CDR3 sequence is 15 residues long. The CDR3 is CASLSTSGSSYEQYF. The CDR3 DNA reads as TGTGCCAGCCTCTCGACTAGCGGGAGCTCCTACGAGCAGTACTTC.

This sequence joins TRBV18 and TRBJ1-5; 7 bases agree with TRBD1. With 3 bases clipped from V and 4 bases from J, the junction kept 0 bases outside the gene matches. This CDR3 region has 13 residues. The germline V gene encodes CDR1 KGHSH and CDR2 LQKENI. The DNA of the CDR3 is TGTGCCAGCTCACCGGGACAGAATCAGCCCCAGCATTTT. Translation: CASSPGQNQPQHF.

This CDR3 is CASSGGQGARYGYTF. The CDR3 coding sequence is TGTGCCAGCAGTGGGGGACAGGGGGCTCGCTATGGCTACACCTTC. The chain employs TRBV2 and TRBJ1-2; 12 positions match TRBD1. The V gene end was trimmed by 4 bases and the J gene end by 4 bases; junction bases not matched to a gene: 4. Per germline, CDR1 SNHLY and CDR2 FYNNEI. The CDR3 consists of 15 residues.

V usage is TRBV4-1 and J usage is TRBJ1-1; 7 nucleotides line up with TRBD1. V lost 4 bases, J lost 3 bases, and 11 bases stayed unmatched. CDR1 MGHRA and CDR2 YSYEKL come from the germline V gene. The length of the CDR3 is 16 residues. The CDR3 region is CASSRDGRQGDTEAFF. CDR3 DNA: TGCGCCAGCAGCCGGGACGGGCGACAGGGTGACACTGAAGCTTTCTTT.

The V call is TRBV10-2, the J call TRBJ1-1, with TRBD1 matching 7 bases. Germline values: CDR1 WSHSY, CDR2 SAAADI. Germline trimming cut 6 bases from V and 3 bases from J; bases unmatched to any gene: 10. The length of the CDR3 is 15 residues. The CDR3 here is CASSRGKRGDTEAFF. CDR3 coding DNA: TGCGCCAGCAGCAGGGGGAAACGAGGGGACACTGAAGCTTTCTTT.

This rearrangement joins TRBV5-5 to TRBJ1-4, with D tentatively TRBD1 (6 bases). The CDR3 has 15 residues. Germline CDR1 SGHKS, CDR2 YYEKEE (reference sequence). V dropped 0 bases and J dropped 7 bases, with 13 bases sitting between them. Here the CDR3 DNA reads TGTGCCAGCAGCTTGGTACAGGGTTATAGTGAAAAACTGTTTTTT. It codes for CASSLVQGYSEKLFF.

The rearrangement links TRBV6-5 to TRBJ2-5; D uncertain. The CDR3 spans 13 residues. The V end was cut by 2 bases, the J end by 3 bases, with 7 bases between. Germline V gives CDR1 MNHEY, CDR2 SVGAGI. Here the CDR3 DNA reads TGTGCCAGCAGTTACGGGCCCGAAGAGACCCAGTACTTC. As protein: CASSYGPEETQYF.

The rearrangement joins TRBV19 to TRBJ2-6; 7 bases align to TRBD1. V shed 9 bases and J 4 bases; nucleotides not matched to a gene: 9. This CDR3 contains 15 residues. Germline CDR1 LNHDA, CDR2 SQIVND (reference sequence). The CDR3, as DNA: TGTGCCAGCCAAACAACAGGGGTCGGGGCCAACGTCCTGACTTTC. This translates into CASQTTGVGANVLTF.

The sample holds a few counts of this clone. A far larger clone lies a single base away; this is likely a read error. The genes are TRBV5-1 and TRBJ1-4, with 7 bases matching TRBD1. Germline-derived CDR1 and CDR2 are SGHRS and YFSETQ. V dropped 1 base and J dropped 8; count of bases not matched to a gene: 8. The CDR3 is made up of 15 amino acids. This CDR3 reads CASSLTGQQGEKLFF. In nucleotides, the CDR3 is TGCGCCAGCAGCTTGACGGGACAGCAAGGAGAAAAACTGTTTTTT.

Here the CDR3 DNA reads TGTGCCAGCAGCTTAGGAGACAGGGTGAACTATGGCTACACCTTC. It codes for CASSLGDRVNYGYTF. This chain links TRBV7-2 with TRBJ1-2; 7 nucleotides align to TRBD1. The CDR3 spans 15 residues. The trim removed 1 base at V and 2 bases at J, leaving 4 bases unmatched. CDR1 and CDR2 from the germline V gene are SGHTA and FQGNSA.